Included here is one T cell receptor beta chain sequence, with context. What it recognizes is unknown. The CDR3 contains 16 residues. Per germline, CDR1 SGHRS and CDR2 YFSETQ. V was clipped by 2 bases and J by 2 bases; unmatched bases: 1. The data are from a study of OX40 agonist ivuxolimab in advanced cancers. Background on the study: Cancers in dose escalation were hepatocellular, melanoma, renal cell and head and neck. Study-level points and caveats: The antigen specificity of the peripheral T cells (those that were expanded) was not determined. The study found that CD8+ T cells averaged more expanded clones than CD4+.

The data were produced by immunoSEQ multiplex PCR, yet TCRdb's version contains in-frame clones alone and is incomplete. The table lists tens of thousands of clones, around 90% of them singletons. The chain joins TRBV5-1 to TRBJ2-1; 13 positions match TRBD2. The sequenced sample was CD4+ or CD8+ T cells sorted from blood, obtained in a trial of the OX40 agonist ivuxolimab. This TCR came from an adult with an advanced solid tumor such as melanoma, head and neck, liver or kidney cancer. CDR3 region: CASSFTSGRAYNEQFF. The DNA of the CDR3 is TGCGCCAGCAGCTTTACTAGCGGGAGGGCCTACAATGAGCAGTTCTTC.